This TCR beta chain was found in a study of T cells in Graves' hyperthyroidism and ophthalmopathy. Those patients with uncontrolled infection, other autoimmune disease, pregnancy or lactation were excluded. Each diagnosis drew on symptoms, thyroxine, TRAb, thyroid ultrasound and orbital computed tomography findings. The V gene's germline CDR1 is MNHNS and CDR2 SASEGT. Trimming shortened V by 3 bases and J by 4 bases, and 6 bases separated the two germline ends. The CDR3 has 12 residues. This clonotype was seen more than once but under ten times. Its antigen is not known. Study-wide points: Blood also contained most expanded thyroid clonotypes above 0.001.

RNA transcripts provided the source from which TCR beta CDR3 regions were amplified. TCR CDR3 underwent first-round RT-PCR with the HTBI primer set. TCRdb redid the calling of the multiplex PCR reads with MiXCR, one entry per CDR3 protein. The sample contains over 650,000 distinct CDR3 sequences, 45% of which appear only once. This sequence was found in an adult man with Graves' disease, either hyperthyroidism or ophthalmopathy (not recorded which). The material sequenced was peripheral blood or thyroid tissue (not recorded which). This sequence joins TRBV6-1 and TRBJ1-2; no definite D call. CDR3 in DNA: TGTGCCAGCAGTGACAAACTCTATGGCTACACCTTC. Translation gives CASSDKLYGYTF.